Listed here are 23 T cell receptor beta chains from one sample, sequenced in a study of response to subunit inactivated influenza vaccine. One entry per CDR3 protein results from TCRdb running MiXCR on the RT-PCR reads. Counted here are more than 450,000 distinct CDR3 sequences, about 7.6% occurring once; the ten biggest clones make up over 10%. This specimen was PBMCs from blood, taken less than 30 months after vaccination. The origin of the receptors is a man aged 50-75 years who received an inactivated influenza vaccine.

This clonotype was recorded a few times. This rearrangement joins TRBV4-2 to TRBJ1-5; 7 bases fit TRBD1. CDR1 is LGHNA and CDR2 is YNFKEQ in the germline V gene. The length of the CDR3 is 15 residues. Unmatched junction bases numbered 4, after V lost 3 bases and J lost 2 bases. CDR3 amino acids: CASSQVGQGNQPQHF. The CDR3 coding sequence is TGTGCCAGCAGCCAGGTTGGACAGGGCAATCAGCCCCAGCATTTT.

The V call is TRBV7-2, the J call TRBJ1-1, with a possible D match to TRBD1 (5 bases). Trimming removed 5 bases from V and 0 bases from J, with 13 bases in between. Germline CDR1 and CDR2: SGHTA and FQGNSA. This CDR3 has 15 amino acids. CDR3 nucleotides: TGTGCCAGCAGCGGCACCGGGACCGTGAACACTGAAGCTTTCTTT. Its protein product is CASSGTGTVNTEAFF.

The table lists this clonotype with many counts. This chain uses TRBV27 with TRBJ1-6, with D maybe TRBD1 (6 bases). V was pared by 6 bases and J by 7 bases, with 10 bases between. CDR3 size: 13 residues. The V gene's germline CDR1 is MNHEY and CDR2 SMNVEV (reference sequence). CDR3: CASRRTGNSPLHF. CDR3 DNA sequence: TGTGCCAGCAGGCGAACAGGGAATTCACCCCTCCACTTT.

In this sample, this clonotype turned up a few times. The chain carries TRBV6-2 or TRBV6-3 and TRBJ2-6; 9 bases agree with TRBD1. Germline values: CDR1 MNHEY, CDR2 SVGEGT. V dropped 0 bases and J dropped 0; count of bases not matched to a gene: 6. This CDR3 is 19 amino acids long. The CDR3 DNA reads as TGTGCCAGCAGTTACTCGTCCGGGACAGGGATCTCTGGGGCCAACGTCCTGACTTTC. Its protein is CASSYSSGTGISGANVLTF.

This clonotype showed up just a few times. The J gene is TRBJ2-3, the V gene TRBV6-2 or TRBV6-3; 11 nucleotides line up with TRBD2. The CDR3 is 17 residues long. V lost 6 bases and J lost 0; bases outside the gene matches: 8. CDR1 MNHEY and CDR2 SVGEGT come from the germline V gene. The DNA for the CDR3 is TGTGCCAGCAGAGGCCGAAGGACTAGCGGGAGCACAGATACGCAGTATTTT. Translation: CASRGRRTSGSTDTQYF.

Written as DNA, the CDR3 is TGCAGTGCTAGGGAACCGGGGGGCGCGGGAAAACTGTTTTTT. Its protein is CSAREPGGAGKLFF. The rearrangement joins TRBV20-1 to TRBJ1-4, with D maybe TRBD1 (6 bases). CDR1 and CDR2 (germline): DFQATT, SNEGSKA (reference sequence). Trimming pared 3 bases from V and 10 bases from J, leaving 18 bases between. The CDR3 totals 14 residues.

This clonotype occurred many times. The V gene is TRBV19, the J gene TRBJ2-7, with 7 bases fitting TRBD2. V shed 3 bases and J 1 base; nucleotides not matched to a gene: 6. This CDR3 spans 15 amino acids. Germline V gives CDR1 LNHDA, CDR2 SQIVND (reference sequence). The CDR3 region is CASSILPGGSYEQYF. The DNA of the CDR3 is TGTGCCAGTAGTATCTTGCCGGGGGGTTCCTACGAGCAGTACTTC.

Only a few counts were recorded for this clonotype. CDR3 amino acids: CASSYGSGYEQYF. The CDR3 bases are TGTGCCAGCAGTTACGGCAGCGGCTACGAGCAGTACTTC. V is TRBV6-5 and J is TRBJ2-7; TRBD2 might be the D (5 bases). The V and J ends lost 2 bases and 3 bases respectively, with 8 bases between them. The CDR3 totals 13 residues. CDR1 is MNHEY, CDR2 SVGAGI, per germline.

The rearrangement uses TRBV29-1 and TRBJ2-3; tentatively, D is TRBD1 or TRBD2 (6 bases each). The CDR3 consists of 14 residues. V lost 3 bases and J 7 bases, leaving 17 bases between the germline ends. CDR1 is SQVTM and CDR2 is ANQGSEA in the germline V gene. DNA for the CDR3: TGCAGCGTTGAGGGGGGCAGGGCTTCAAATACGCAGTATTTT. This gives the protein CSVEGGRASNTQYF.

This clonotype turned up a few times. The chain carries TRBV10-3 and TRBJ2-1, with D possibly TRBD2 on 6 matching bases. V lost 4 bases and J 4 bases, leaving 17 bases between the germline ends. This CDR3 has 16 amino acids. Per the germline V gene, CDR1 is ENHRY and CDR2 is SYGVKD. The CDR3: CAISGSPGVLYNEQFF. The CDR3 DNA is TGTGCCATCAGTGGTAGCCCGGGAGTTCTTTACAATGAGCAGTTCTTC.

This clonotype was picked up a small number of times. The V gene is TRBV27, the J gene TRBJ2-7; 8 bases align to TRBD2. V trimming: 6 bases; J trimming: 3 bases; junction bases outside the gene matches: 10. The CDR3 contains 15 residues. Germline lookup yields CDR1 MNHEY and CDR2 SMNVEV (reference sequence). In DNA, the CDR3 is TGTGCCAGCAGCGCCATAGAGCGGGAGCGCTACGAGCAGTACTTC. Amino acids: CASSAIERERYEQYF.

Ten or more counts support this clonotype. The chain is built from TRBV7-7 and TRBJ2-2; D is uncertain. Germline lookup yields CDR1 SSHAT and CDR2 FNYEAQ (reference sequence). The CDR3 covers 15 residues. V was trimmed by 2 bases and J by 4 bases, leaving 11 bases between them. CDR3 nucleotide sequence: TGTGCCAGCAGCTTAACCCCGTCTTTCACCGGGGAGCTGTTTTTT. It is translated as CASSLTPSFTGELFF.

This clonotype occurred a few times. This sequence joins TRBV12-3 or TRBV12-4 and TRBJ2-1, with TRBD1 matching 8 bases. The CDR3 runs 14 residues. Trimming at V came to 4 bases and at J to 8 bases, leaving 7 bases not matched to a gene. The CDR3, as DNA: TGTGCCAGCAGTTCCCTGCAGGGGGCGGATGAGCAGTTCTTC. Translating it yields CASSSLQGADEQFF.

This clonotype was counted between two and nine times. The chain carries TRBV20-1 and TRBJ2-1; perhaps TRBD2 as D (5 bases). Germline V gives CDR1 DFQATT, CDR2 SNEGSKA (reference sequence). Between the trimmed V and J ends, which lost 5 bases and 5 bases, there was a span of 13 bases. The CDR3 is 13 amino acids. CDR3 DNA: TGCAGTGCTTTGGACTGGCAAAACAATGAGCAGTTCTTC. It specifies CSALDWQNNEQFF.

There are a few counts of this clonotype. DNA for the CDR3: TGCGCCAGCAGCGACAGGGAAGGTGGCGGGGAGCTGTTTTTT. Translation gives CASSDREGGGELFF. The V call is TRBV5-1, the J call TRBJ2-2; 7 nucleotides match TRBD1. The CDR3 loop spans 14 amino acids. Germline trimming cut 4 bases from V and 7 bases from J; bases unmatched to any gene: 7. Germline lookup yields CDR1 SGHRS and CDR2 YFSETQ.

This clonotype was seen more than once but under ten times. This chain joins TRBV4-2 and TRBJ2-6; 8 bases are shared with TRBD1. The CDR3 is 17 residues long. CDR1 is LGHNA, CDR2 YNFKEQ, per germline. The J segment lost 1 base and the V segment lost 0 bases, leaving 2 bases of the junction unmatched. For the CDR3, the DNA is TGTGCCAGCAGCCAAGAGGACAGGGTGTCTGGGGCCAACGTCCTGACTTTC. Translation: CASSQEDRVSGANVLTF.

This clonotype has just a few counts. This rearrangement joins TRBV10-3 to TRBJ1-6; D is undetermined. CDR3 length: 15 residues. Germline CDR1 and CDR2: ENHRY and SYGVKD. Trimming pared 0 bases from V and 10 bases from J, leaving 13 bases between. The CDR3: CAISESVGVGSPLHF. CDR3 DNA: TGTGCCATCAGTGAGTCGGTTGGGGTAGGCTCACCCCTCCACTTT.

CDR3 in DNA: TGCGCCAGCAGTCCGCTCGCGCGGGGAGGGACGGCCCAGTACTTC. It encodes CASSPLARGGTAQYF. The chain carries TRBV5-1 and TRBJ2-5; 7 positions match TRBD2. The V gene's germline CDR1 is SGHRS and CDR2 YFSETQ. The CDR3 covers 15 residues. The ends lost 5 bases at V and 9 bases at J; junction bases unmatched: 16.

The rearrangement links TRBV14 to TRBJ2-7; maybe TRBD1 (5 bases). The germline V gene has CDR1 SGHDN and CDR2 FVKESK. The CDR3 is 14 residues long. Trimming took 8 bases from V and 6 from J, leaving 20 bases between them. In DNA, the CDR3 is TGTGCCAGCTCGTACTTGGATGGGGCAGGCGAGCAGTACTTC. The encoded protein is CASSYLDGAGEQYF. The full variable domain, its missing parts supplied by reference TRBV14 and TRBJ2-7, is EAGVTQFPSHSVIEKGQTVTLRCDPISGHDNLYWYRRVMGKEIKFLLHFVKESKQDESGMPNNRFLAERTGGTYSTLKVQPAELEDSGVYFCASSYLDGAGEQYFGPGTRLTVT.

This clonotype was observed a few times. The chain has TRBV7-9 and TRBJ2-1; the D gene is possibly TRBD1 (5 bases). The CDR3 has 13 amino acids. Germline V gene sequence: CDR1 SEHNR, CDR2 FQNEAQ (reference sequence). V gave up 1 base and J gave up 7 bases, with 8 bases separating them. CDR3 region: CASSLGRANEQFF. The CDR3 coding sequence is TGTGCCAGCAGCTTAGGCAGGGCGAATGAGCAGTTCTTC.

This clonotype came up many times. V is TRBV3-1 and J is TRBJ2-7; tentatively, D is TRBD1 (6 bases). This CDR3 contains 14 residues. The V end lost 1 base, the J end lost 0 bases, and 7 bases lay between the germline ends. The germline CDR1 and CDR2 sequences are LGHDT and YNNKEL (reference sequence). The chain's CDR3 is CASSQGTASYEQYF. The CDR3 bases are TGTGCCAGCAGCCAAGGGACAGCCTCCTACGAGCAGTACTTC.

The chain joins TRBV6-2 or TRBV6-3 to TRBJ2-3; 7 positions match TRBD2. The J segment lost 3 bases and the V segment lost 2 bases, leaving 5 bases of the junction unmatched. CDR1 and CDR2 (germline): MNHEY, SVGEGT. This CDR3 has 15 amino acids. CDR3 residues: CASSYVGGGTDTQYF. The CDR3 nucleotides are TGTGCCAGCAGTTACGTCGGGGGAGGGACAGATACGCAGTATTTT.

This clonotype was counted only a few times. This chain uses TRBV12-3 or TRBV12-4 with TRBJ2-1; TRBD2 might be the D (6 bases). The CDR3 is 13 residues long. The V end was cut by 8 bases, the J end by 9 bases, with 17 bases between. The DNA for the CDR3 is TGTGCCAGCCGCCCCGGGGGTAGGGGTGAGCAGTTCTTC. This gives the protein CASRPGGRGEQFF.